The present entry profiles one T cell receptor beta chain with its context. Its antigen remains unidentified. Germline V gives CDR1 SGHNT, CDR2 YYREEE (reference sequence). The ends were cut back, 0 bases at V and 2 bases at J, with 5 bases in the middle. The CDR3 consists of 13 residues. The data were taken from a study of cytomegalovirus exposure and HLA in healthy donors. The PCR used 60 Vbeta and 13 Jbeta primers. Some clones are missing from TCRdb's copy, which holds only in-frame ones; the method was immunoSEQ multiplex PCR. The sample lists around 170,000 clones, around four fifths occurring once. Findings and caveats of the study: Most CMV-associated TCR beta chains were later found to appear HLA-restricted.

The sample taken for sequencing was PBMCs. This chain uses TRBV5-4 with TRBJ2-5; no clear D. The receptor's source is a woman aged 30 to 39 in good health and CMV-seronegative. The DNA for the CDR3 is TGTGCCAGCAGCTTGGACTTTCAAGAGACCCAGTACTTC. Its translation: CASSLDFQETQYF.